The 19 T cell receptor beta chains presented below share a single source sample, sequenced in a study of OX40 agonist ivuxolimab in advanced cancers. Sequenced by immunoSEQ multiplex PCR; TCRdb stores in-frame clones only, minus some. The sample lists around 26,000 clones, 76% occurring once. This specimen was CD4+ or CD8+ T cells sorted from blood, taken in a trial of the OX40 agonist ivuxolimab. The source of these receptors is an adult with an advanced solid tumor such as melanoma, head and neck, liver or kidney cancer.

The chain has TRBV11-2 and TRBJ1-1; D not resolved. Germline-derived CDR1 and CDR2 are SGHAT and FQNNGV. CDR3 length: 15 amino acids. V was trimmed by 5 bases and J by 1 base, leaving 14 bases between them. The CDR3 region has the DNA TGTGCCAGCAGCCCTCTCGGCAGGTGGAACACTGAAGCTTTCTTT. This codes for CASSPLGRWNTEAFF.

The J gene is TRBJ1-4, the V gene TRBV2; D is ambiguous. V gave up 3 bases and J gave up 0 bases, with 5 bases separating them. There are 14 residues in the CDR3. Per germline, CDR1 SNHLY and CDR2 FYNNEI. CDR3 in amino acids: CASSDRTTNEKLFF. CDR3 DNA: TGTGCCAGCAGTGACCGGACAACTAATGAAAAACTGTTTTTT.

This clone showed up just once. This chain joins TRBV19 and TRBJ1-2; 10 nucleotides align to TRBD1. The V gene's germline CDR1 is LNHDA and CDR2 SQIVND (reference sequence). The CDR3 has 17 amino acids. V lost 5 bases and J lost 2; bases outside the gene matches: 11. CDR3 residues: CASSAKTGGITNYGYTF. In nucleotides, the CDR3 is TGTGCCAGTAGTGCTAAGACAGGGGGCATAACGAACTATGGCTACACCTTC.

This chain connects TRBV7-6 to TRBJ2-2; D gene ambiguous. Trimming took off 4 bases at V and 0 bases at J, with 6 bases between the two ends. The germline gives CDR1 SGHVS, CDR2 FNYEAQ. This CDR3 region has 14 residues. CDR3 nucleotide sequence: TGTGCCAGCAGCTATACAACGAACACCGGGGAGCTGTTTTTT. This translates into CASSYTTNTGELFF.

The chain is built from TRBV9 and TRBJ1-2, with TRBD1 matching 7 bases. CDR1 and CDR2 from the germline V gene are SGDLS and YYNGEE. Trimming took 3 bases from V and 5 from J; bases not matched to a gene: 7. The CDR3 sequence is 14 residues long. The CDR3 DNA follows: TGTGCCAGCAGCGAACGGACAGGTCGGTATGGCTACACCTTC. Translating gives CASSERTGRYGYTF.

In this sample, this clone turned up once. The chain carries TRBV18 and TRBJ1-1; 8 bases agree with TRBD1. The ends lost 3 bases at V and 1 base at J; junction bases unmatched: 10. Germline loops: CDR1 KGHSH, CDR2 LQKENI. The CDR3 loop spans 17 amino acids. For the CDR3, the DNA is TGTGCCAGCTCACCGGCTCAGGGGGCGACCTCGAACACTGAAGCTTTCTTT. Translating it yields CASSPAQGATSNTEAFF.

The DNA of the CDR3 is TGTGCCAGCAGGTTATCGGGAGCGAACACTGAAGCTTTCTTT. Amino acids: CASRLSGANTEAFF. The chain employs TRBV6-1 and TRBJ1-1; D gene unclear. Between the trimmed V and J ends, which lost 6 bases and 1 base, there was a span of 12 bases. Germline CDR1 is MNHNS and CDR2 is SASEGT. The CDR3 runs to 14 residues.

This rearrangement joins TRBV10-1 to TRBJ2-5, with a possible D match to TRBD1 (5 bases). Germline V gives CDR1 WNHNN, CDR2 SYGVQD (reference sequence). V lost 2 bases to trimming and J lost 2 bases, with 12 bases between them. There are 15 residues in the CDR3. This CDR3 reads CASSEGAAGQETQYF. For the CDR3, the DNA is TGCGCCAGCAGTGAGGGGGCAGCCGGACAAGAGACCCAGTACTTC.

In its sample, this clone ranks as medium-sized (0.01 to 0.1%). The J gene is TRBJ2-3, the V gene TRBV7-2, with 10 nucleotides matching TRBD2. Germline CDR1 reads SGHTA; CDR2 reads FQGNSA. The V and J ends lost 3 bases and 6 bases, in that order; junction bases with no gene match: 12. This CDR3 has 17 amino acids. CDR3 in amino acids: CASSLTFSGGFRDTQYF. The CDR3 nucleotides are TGTGCCAGCAGCTTGACCTTTAGCGGGGGGTTTAGGGATACGCAGTATTTT.

This clone was seen a handful of times. The chain is built from TRBV7-2 and TRBJ1-1; TRBD1 might be the D (5 bases). Looked up from germline, CDR1 is SGHTA and CDR2 is FQGNSA. Trimming cost V 5 bases and J 1 base, with 11 bases left between them. CDR3 length: 14 residues. The CDR3 DNA is TGTGCCAGCAGCGGAGGGGTTGCGAACACTGAAGCTTTCTTT. It is translated as CASSGGVANTEAFF. Full variable domain (missing parts from reference TRBV7-2 and TRBJ1-1): GAGVSQSPSNKVTEKGKDVELRCDPISGHTALYWYRQSLGQGLEFLIYFQGNSAPDKSGLPSDRFSAERTGGSVSTLTIQRTQQEDSAVYLCASSGGVANTEAFFGQGTRLTVV.

This rearrangement joins TRBV12-5 to TRBJ2-1; tentatively, D is TRBD2 (5 bases). This CDR3 has 14 residues. The germline V and J ends were trimmed by 1 base and 3 bases, with 7 bases remaining between them. CDR1 LGHNT and CDR2 FRNRAP come from the germline V gene. CDR3 in amino acids: CASGLGAVYNEQFF. In DNA form, the CDR3 reads TGTGCTAGTGGTTTGGGAGCGGTCTACAATGAGCAGTTCTTC.

The rearrangement links TRBV2 to TRBJ2-1, with D perhaps TRBD1 (5 bases). The CDR3 length is 13 residues. Germline loops: CDR1 SNHLY, CDR2 FYNNEI. Trimming removed 4 bases from V and 9 bases from J, with 13 bases in between. CDR3 protein: CASSVAGSGEQFF. The DNA of the CDR3 is TGTGCCAGCAGTGTTGCAGGGTCTGGTGAGCAGTTCTTC.

The chain employs TRBV5-1 and TRBJ1-2; tentatively, D is TRBD1 (5 bases). V dropped 0 bases and J dropped 7 bases, with 13 bases sitting between them. The CDR3 has 14 residues. CDR1 is SGHRS and CDR2 is YFSETQ in the germline V gene. The CDR3, as DNA: TGCGCCAGCAGCTTGGGGGGGTCTAAGACTGGCTACACCTTC. This codes for CASSLGGSKTGYTF.

This clone was found a few times. This rearrangement joins TRBV6-6 to TRBJ1-6; D not certain. The CDR3 length is 12 residues. Trimming pared 6 bases from V and 9 bases from J, leaving 9 bases between. CDR1 is MNHNY and CDR2 is SVGAGI in the germline V gene (reference sequence). In DNA, the CDR3 is TGTGCCAGCAGATCAGAAGGTTCACCCCTCCACTTT. Amino acid sequence: CASRSEGSPLHF.

This clone was recorded a few times. This chain connects TRBV4-2 to TRBJ1-6; D gene uncertain. V was trimmed by 1 base and J by 7 bases, leaving 20 bases between them. This CDR3 contains 18 residues. CDR1 is LGHNA and CDR2 is YNFKEQ in the germline V gene. The CDR3 spells CASSQVSSGYPKNSPLHF. The DNA of the CDR3 is TGTGCCAGCAGCCAAGTGTCGTCGGGGTATCCGAAGAATTCACCCCTCCACTTT.

The V gene is TRBV28, the J gene TRBJ2-5; 7 bases agree with TRBD1. Trimming took 7 bases from V and 3 from J; bases not matched to a gene: 11. Germline values: CDR1 MDHEN, CDR2 SYDVKM. This CDR3 is 15 amino acids long. CDR3 protein: CASTTYRGLKETQYF. The CDR3 region has the DNA TGTGCCAGCACCACCTACAGGGGATTGAAAGAGACCCAGTACTTC.

The table lists this clone with a few counts. The V and J genes are TRBV5-1 and TRBJ2-3; D is possibly TRBD1 or TRBD2 (5 bases each). This CDR3 comprises 15 residues. Germline CDR1 and CDR2: SGHRS and YFSETQ. Trimming took off 0 bases at V and 2 bases at J, with 10 bases between the two ends. The DNA for the CDR3 is TGCGCCAGCAGCTTGGTGGGACGGACCACAGATACGCAGTATTTT. Translating gives CASSLVGRTTDTQYF.

J is TRBJ1-1 and V is TRBV14; D remains unclear. Germline V lookup: CDR1 SGHDN, CDR2 FVKESK. The CDR3 has 13 residues. V lost 3 bases and J 4 bases, leaving 9 bases between the germline ends. In nucleotides, the CDR3 is TGTGCCAGCAGCCAGGCCGGCCCCACTGAAGCTTTCTTT. Translation gives CASSQAGPTEAFF.

The chain recombines TRBV7-9 with TRBJ2-5; 11 nucleotides line up with TRBD1. This CDR3 is 13 amino acids long. Germline V gene lookup returns CDR1 SEHNR and CDR2 FQNEAQ (reference sequence). Trimming at V came to 7 bases and at J to 4 bases, leaving 2 bases not matched to a gene. Written as DNA, the CDR3 is TGTGCCAGCAACGGACAGGGGGCAGAGACCCAGTACTTC. Its protein product is CASNGQGAETQYF.